The T cell receptor (beta chain) described here comes from a study of human T cells and chemical hapten exposure. Study summary: TCR yield per sample varied, mainly due to pooled library volumes.

TCRdb redid the calling of the RACE reads with MiXCR, one entry per CDR3 protein. The table records about 130,000 distinct CDR3 sequences, approximately 9% of them present only once. Specified time point: healthy volunteer bleed at 2 weeks. RNA extraction used unfractionated whole blood as the source of total RNA. Study outcomes and limitations: DPC sensitization produced no change in TCRs with frequency above 1 in 1000.

This clonotype occurred many times. Its target is unknown. The clonotype comes from a male donor in good health. Some clones in this sample may be carry-over from other donors' samples. Material: whole blood.

CDR3 residues: CASSPAGFEANYGYTF. The CDR3 DNA sequence: TGTGCCAGCAGTCCAGCAGGGTTTGAAGCTAACTATGGCTACACCTTC. The chain employs TRBV7-2 and TRBJ1-2, with D possibly matching TRBD1 (5 bases). Trimming stripped 6 bases from V and 0 bases from J, with 17 bases between. The CDR3 extends over 16 amino acids. Germline V CDR1 and CDR2: SGHTA, FQGNSA.